This T cell receptor (beta chain) came from a study of cytomegalovirus exposure and HLA in healthy donors. Trimming stripped 1 base from V and 6 bases from J, with 10 bases between. The germline gives CDR1 SGHRS, CDR2 YFSETQ. This CDR3 has 14 residues. PCR amplification relied on 60 Vbeta primers (plus 13 Jbeta primers). TCRdb's table, derived via immunoSEQ multiplex PCR, lists solely in-frame clones and lacks some. The sample includes 160,000 or so clones, about four fifths of them seen just once. This clonotype was obtained from a woman in her late teens or twenties in good health and CMV-seropositive. Material: PBMCs. V gene TRBV5-1 combines with J gene TRBJ1-4; possible D gene TRBD1, 5 bases. The CDR3 nucleotides are TGCGCCAGCAGCTTGTCCGCGGGGGATGAAAAACTGTTTTTT. It encodes CASSLSAGDEKLFF.